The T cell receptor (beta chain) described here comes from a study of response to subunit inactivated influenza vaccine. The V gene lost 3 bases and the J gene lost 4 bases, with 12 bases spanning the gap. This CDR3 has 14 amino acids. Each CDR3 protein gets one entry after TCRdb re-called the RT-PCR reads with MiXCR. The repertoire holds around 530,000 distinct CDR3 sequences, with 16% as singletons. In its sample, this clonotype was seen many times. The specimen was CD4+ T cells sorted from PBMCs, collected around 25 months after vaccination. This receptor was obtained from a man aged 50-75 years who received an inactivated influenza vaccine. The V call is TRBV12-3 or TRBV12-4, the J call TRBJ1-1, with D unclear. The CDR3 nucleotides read TGTGCCAGCAGTTTCCCGGGGTTGCGCACTGAAGCTTTCTTT. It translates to CASSFPGLRTEAFF.